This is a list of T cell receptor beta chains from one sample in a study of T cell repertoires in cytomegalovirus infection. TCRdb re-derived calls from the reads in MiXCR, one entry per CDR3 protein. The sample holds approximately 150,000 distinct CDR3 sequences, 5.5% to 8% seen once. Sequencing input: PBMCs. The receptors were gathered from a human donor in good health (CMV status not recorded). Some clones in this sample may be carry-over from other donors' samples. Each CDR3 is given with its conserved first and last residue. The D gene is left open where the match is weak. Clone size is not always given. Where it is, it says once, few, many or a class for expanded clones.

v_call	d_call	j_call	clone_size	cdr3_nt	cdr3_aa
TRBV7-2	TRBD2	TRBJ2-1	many	TGTGCCAGCAGCTTCCTCCTCCCGGGACTAGCGGGGTCAGCAGAGCAGTTCTTC	CASSFLLPGLAGSAEQFF
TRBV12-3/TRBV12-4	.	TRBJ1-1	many	TGTGCCAGCCGCAACGCGGACGAATACACTGAAGCTTTCTTT	CASRNADEYTEAFF
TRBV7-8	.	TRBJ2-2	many	TGTGCCAGCAGCTTAGCCCGGGCGAACACCGGGGAGCTGTTTTTT	CASSLARANTGELFF
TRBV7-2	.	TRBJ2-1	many	TGTGCCAGCAGCTTAGTTGCGGGGGCGGTTGGGCAGTTCTTC	CASSLVAGAVGQFF
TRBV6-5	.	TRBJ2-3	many	TGTGCCAGCAGTTCTCGTACTGGCGGAGATACGCAGTATTTT	CASSSRTGGDTQYF
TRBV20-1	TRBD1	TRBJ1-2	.	TGCAGTGCTAGGGACAGGGAGAACTATGGCTACACCTTC	CSARDRENYGYTF
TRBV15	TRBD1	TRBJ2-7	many	TGTGCCACCAGCAGTAACCTTCCGGGACAGGGGGCCTACGAGCAGTACTTC	CATSSNLPGQGAYEQYF
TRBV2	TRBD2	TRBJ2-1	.	TGTGCCAGCAGCTACCTTAGCGGGGGGGCCAGTGAGCAGTTCTTC	CASSYLSGGASEQFF
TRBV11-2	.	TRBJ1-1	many	TGTGCCAGCAGCTCAACCCAGACAGGATTTTTCGCTGAAGCTTTCTTT	CASSSTQTGFFAEAFF
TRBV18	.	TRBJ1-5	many	TGTGCCAGCTCACCATCCGGGACAAGCAATCAGCCCCAGCATTTT	CASSPSGTSNQPQHF